The 27 T cell receptor beta chains in this list originate from one sample, sequenced in a study of early T cells in non-severe SARS-CoV-2 infection. From the 5' RACE reads, TCRdb called clonotypes with MiXCR, one entry per CDR3 protein. The data show 75,000 to 95,000 distinct CDR3 sequences, roughly 17% seen once. Sequences were derived from whole blood, sampled at baseline. These TCRs come from an adult who was a healthcare worker with PCR-confirmed SARS-CoV-2 infection or an uninfected control (not recorded which).

The chain combines TRBV15 with TRBJ2-5, with D uncertain. V lost 0 bases, J lost 7 bases, and 9 bases lay in between. The CDR3 spans 13 residues. CDR1 and CDR2 from the germline V gene are LNHNV and YYDKDF (reference sequence). The CDR3 is CATSRDLGSTQYF. CDR3 DNA sequence: TGTGCCACCAGCAGAGACCTGGGATCGACCCAGTACTTC.

This clonotype occurred a few times. The rearrangement joins TRBV18 to TRBJ2-3; no clear D. The CDR3 is 13 residues long. V lost 6 bases and J 4 bases, leaving 11 bases between the germline ends. CDR1 and CDR2 from the germline V gene are KGHSH and LQKENI. The CDR3 DNA is TGTGCCAGCTCCCGTAGGAACCCAGATACGCAGTATTTT. Its translation: CASSRRNPDTQYF. Complete variable domain (other parts from reference TRBV18 and TRBJ2-3): NAGVMQNPRHLVRRRGQEARLRCSPMKGHSHVYWYRQLPEEGLKFMVYLQKENIIDESGMPKERFSAEFPKEGPSILRIQQVVRGDSAAYFCASSRRNPDTQYFGPGTRLTVL.

In DNA, the CDR3 is TGTGCCAGCAGCCCTCTAGCGGGAAACGAGCAGTACTTC. It is translated as CASSPLAGNEQYF. The chain links TRBV3-1 to TRBJ2-7; TRBD2 matches at 9 bases. This CDR3 is 13 amino acids long. Trimming at V came to 4 bases and at J to 5 bases, leaving 3 bases not matched to a gene. Germline V gives CDR1 LGHDT, CDR2 YNNKEL (reference sequence).

Many counts were recorded for this clonotype. The CDR3 protein is CASSLGPDYPTGELFF. The CDR3 DNA reads as TGTGCCAGCAGCTTAGGCCCGGACTACCCTACCGGGGAGCTGTTTTTT. The gene calls are TRBV11-2 and TRBJ2-2; TRBD2 is a possible D gene (6 bases). Germline CDR1 is SGHAT and CDR2 is FQNNGV. CDR3 length equals 16 residues. Trimming removed 1 base from V and 5 bases from J, with 14 bases in between.

The rearrangement uses TRBV12-3 or TRBV12-4 and TRBJ2-3; TRBD1 matches 10 bases. V shed 5 bases, J shed 6 bases, and the junction held 5 bases outside the gene matches. The CDR3 is made up of 14 amino acids. For the CDR3, the DNA is TGTGCCAGCAGTACCCGACAGGGGGCGGATACGCAGTATTTT. This codes for CASSTRQGADTQYF.

The V and J genes are TRBV20-1 and TRBJ2-6; perhaps D is TRBD1 or TRBD2 (6 bases each). The CDR3 sequence is 15 residues long. V shed 5 bases and J shed 0 bases, with 11 bases lying between them. The germline gives CDR1 DFQATT, CDR2 SNEGSKA (reference sequence). CDR3 residues: CSAGGGGSGANVLTF. The CDR3, as DNA: TGCAGTGCTGGAGGAGGGGGCTCTGGGGCCAACGTCCTGACTTTC.

The chain couples TRBV19 to TRBJ1-1, with a tentative D call TRBD1 (5 bases). Germline V lookup: CDR1 LNHDA, CDR2 SQIVND (reference sequence). This CDR3 has 15 residues. V gave up 3 bases and J gave up 0 bases, with 11 bases separating them. The CDR3 DNA sequence: TGTGCCAGTAGTATCCACGGGGGAATGAACACTGAAGCTTTCTTT. Translating gives CASSIHGGMNTEAFF.

This clonotype was counted a few times. The rearrangement joins TRBV20-1 to TRBJ2-1; tentatively, D is TRBD1 (5 bases). Germline values: CDR1 DFQATT, CDR2 SNEGSKA (reference sequence). Trimming removed 1 base from V and 2 bases from J, with 15 bases in between. The CDR3 is 16 residues long. CDR3 in DNA: TGCAGTGCTAGAGGTGCCCAGGGCCCTACCTACAATGAGCAGTTCTTC. It yields the protein CSARGAQGPTYNEQFF.

CDR3 amino acids: CALRGHTGELFF. The CDR3 DNA reads TGTGCCCTCAGGGGCCACACCGGGGAGCTGTTTTTT. The chain couples TRBV28 to TRBJ2-2, with TRBD1 as a possible D gene (6 bases). With 11 bases removed from V and 3 bases from J, the gap between germline ends came to 10 bases. The germline gives CDR1 MDHEN, CDR2 SYDVKM. CDR3 length: 12 residues.

This clonotype was found a few times. The chain is built from TRBV3-1 and TRBJ1-2; perhaps TRBD1 as D (6 bases). CDR3 length: 12 residues. The germline V and J ends were trimmed by 1 base and 7 bases, with 7 bases remaining between them. Germline CDR1 LGHDT, CDR2 YNNKEL (reference sequence). The CDR3 DNA sequence: TGTGCCAGCAGCCAAGGACAGGCTGGCTACACCTTC. This gives the protein CASSQGQAGYTF.

The chain carries TRBV28 and TRBJ1-1; weak D call: TRBD1 (6 bases). This CDR3 comprises 14 residues. Trimming took 2 bases from V and 11 from J, leaving 18 bases between them. The germline V gene encodes CDR1 MDHEN and CDR2 SYDVKM. CDR3 region: CASSLARQVREAFF. CDR3 DNA sequence: TGTGCCAGCAGTTTAGCCCGACAGGTCAGAGAGGCTTTCTTT.

This CDR3 is CASTPTGGNGYTF. DNA for the CDR3: TGTGCCAGCACCCCCACAGGGGGCAATGGCTACACCTTC. The chain employs TRBV7-9 and TRBJ1-2; 9 positions match TRBD1. V dropped 7 bases and J dropped 6; count of bases not matched to a gene: 6. CDR3 length: 13 amino acids. Germline V lookup: CDR1 SEHNR, CDR2 FQNEAQ (reference sequence).

The rearrangement joins TRBV25-1 to TRBJ2-3; 8 bases agree with TRBD2. The CDR3 sequence is 16 residues long. J lost 4 bases, V lost 5 bases, and 11 bases had no gene match. CDR1 and CDR2 from the germline V gene are MGHDK and SYGVNS. This chain's CDR3 is CASSLSSGSGADTQYF. Here the CDR3 DNA reads TGTGCCAGCAGTTTATCCAGCGGGAGTGGGGCAGATACGCAGTATTTT. The full variable domain, in which reference TRBV25-1 and TRBJ2-3 provide the parts outside the CDR3, is EADIYQTPRYLVIGTGKKITLECSQTMGHDKMYWYQQDPGMELHLIHYSYGVNSTEKGDLSSESTVSRIRTEHFPLTLESARPSHTSQYLCASSLSSGSGADTQYFGPGTRLTVL.

This clonotype showed up just a few times. The V gene is TRBV4-3, the J gene TRBJ2-1; 8 bases fit TRBD2. This CDR3 contains 16 residues. J gave up 8 bases and V 1 base, and 10 bases lay outside the gene matches. Germline loops: CDR1 LGHNA, CDR2 YSLEER. Here the CDR3 reads CASSQVSAGRAYEQFF. The CDR3 region has the DNA TGCGCCAGCAGCCAAGTCTCCGCCGGGAGGGCGTATGAGCAGTTCTTC.

The table lists this clonotype with a few counts. V gene TRBV10-1 combines with J gene TRBJ2-1; a possible D gene is TRBD2 (5 bases). The CDR3 runs to 13 residues. V was shortened by 5 bases and J by 7 bases, with 12 bases between the two germline ends. CDR1 is WNHNN and CDR2 is SYGVQD in the germline V gene (reference sequence). The CDR3 region is CASSLTGRNEQFF. CDR3 DNA: TGCGCCAGCAGTCTAACGGGGAGAAATGAGCAGTTCTTC.

This clonotype was observed many times. The chain recombines TRBV9 with TRBJ2-7; 9 bases line up with TRBD1. Trimming at V came to 3 bases and at J to 5 bases, leaving 6 bases not matched to a gene. The CDR3 totals 14 residues. Germline values: CDR1 SGDLS, CDR2 YYNGEE. The DNA for the CDR3 is TGTGCCAGCAGCGGCCCCACAGGGGGCGACGAGCAGTACTTC. This sequence encodes CASSGPTGGDEQYF. Full variable domain (missing parts from reference TRBV9 and TRBJ2-7): DSGVTQTPKHLITATGQRVTLRCSPRSGDLSVYWYQQSLDQGLQFLIQYYNGEERAKGNILERFSAQQFPDLHSELNLSSLELGDSALYFCASSGPTGGDEQYFGPGTRLTVT.

Points on this clonotype: Germline is not matched at one junction end, which may reflect a read error. The V call is TRBV28, the J call TRBJ2-3, with TRBD2 identical over 8 bases. The CDR3 has 16 amino acids. CDR1 is MDHEN and CDR2 is SYDVKM in the germline V gene. CDR3 in amino acids: CVSSSLRGSGDYTQYF. The CDR3 DNA follows: TGTGTCAGCAGCTCCCTCCGGGGTAGCGGGGACTATACGCAGTATTTT. Together with reference TRBV28 and TRBJ2-3, the CDR3 gives the full variable domain: DVKVTQSSRYLVKRTGEKVFLECVQDMDHENMFWYRQDPGLGLRLIYFSYDVKMKEKGDIPEGYSVSREKKERFSLILESASTNQTSMYLCVSSSLRGSGDYTQYFGPGTRLTVL.

The chain recombines TRBV12-3 or TRBV12-4 with TRBJ2-1; possibly TRBD2 for D (6 bases). The CDR3 runs to 11 residues. The V and J ends lost 6 bases and 13 bases respectively, with 13 bases between them. This CDR3 is CASSRGDFQFF. In nucleotides, the CDR3 is TGTGCCAGCAGCCGAGGGGACTTTCAGTTCTTC.

This clonotype was observed a handful of times. V is TRBV6-1 and J is TRBJ2-5; 8 nucleotides align to TRBD2. Trimming cost V 6 bases and J 3 bases; bases outside gene matches: 15. CDR3 length equals 17 residues. Germline lookup yields CDR1 MNHNS and CDR2 SASEGT. CDR3 sequence reads: CASRKPQGLAGKETQYF. The DNA of the CDR3 is TGTGCCAGCAGAAAACCCCAGGGTCTAGCGGGCAAAGAGACCCAGTACTTC.

This clonotype was recorded at least ten times. V usage is TRBV6-2 or TRBV6-3 and J usage is TRBJ2-1, with D possibly being TRBD2 (6 bases). Per the germline V gene, CDR1 is MNHEY and CDR2 is SVGEGT. The germline V and J ends were trimmed by 2 bases and 6 bases, with 11 bases remaining between them. The CDR3 length is 14 residues. DNA for the CDR3: TGTGCCAGCAGTTACCTGGGTAGCGGCAATGAGCAGTTCTTC. It specifies CASSYLGSGNEQFF.

The table lists this clonotype with a few counts. The chain uses TRBV14 and TRBJ2-1, with 8 bases lining up with TRBD1. The CDR3 covers 16 residues. The V segment lost 3 bases and the J segment 8 bases; nucleotides outside the gene matches: 12. Per the germline V gene, CDR1 is SGHDN and CDR2 is FVKESK. CDR3 DNA sequence: TGTGCCAGCAGCCATAAGGTCTGGACAGGGATCGATGAGCAGTTCTTC. Protein: CASSHKVWTGIDEQFF.

This clonotype showed up many times. V and J are TRBV10-3 and TRBJ2-2; a weak D match, TRBD1 (6 bases). Trimming left V 8 bases short and J 3 bases short, with 13 bases between. The germline gives CDR1 ENHRY, CDR2 SYGVKD. This CDR3 has 14 residues. The CDR3 loop reads CAIADRWDTGELFF. The CDR3 nucleotides are TGTGCCATCGCCGACAGGTGGGACACCGGGGAGCTGTTTTTT.

This clonotype was seen a few times. The V and J genes are TRBV4-3 and TRBJ2-7, with 7 bases that match TRBD2. Germline CDR1 and CDR2: LGHNA and YSLEER. The CDR3 loop spans 17 amino acids. Trimming at V came to 0 bases and at J to 6 bases, leaving 14 bases not matched to a gene. CDR3 region: CASSQDRGGVWSLEQYF. The CDR3 nucleotides read TGCGCCAGCAGCCAAGATCGTGGGGGGGTATGGTCTCTCGAGCAGTACTTC.

This clonotype was seen repeatedly, ten times or more. The chain has TRBV20-1 and TRBJ2-1; D is unclear. This CDR3 is built from 14 residues. The V gene's germline CDR1 is DFQATT and CDR2 SNEGSKA (reference sequence). V lost 6 bases and J lost 0, with 12 bases in between. The CDR3 spells CSAADESSYNEQFF. Here the CDR3 DNA reads TGCAGTGCCGCGGACGAGAGCTCCTACAATGAGCAGTTCTTC.

This clonotype was observed at least ten times. The V and J genes are TRBV7-9 and TRBJ1-5; 10 positions agree with TRBD1. In germline, CDR1 is SEHNR, CDR2 FQNEAQ (reference sequence). Unmatched junction bases numbered 4, after V lost 5 bases and J lost 6 bases. The CDR3 length is 14 residues. This CDR3 is CASSPDRGLQPQHF. The CDR3 region has the DNA TGTGCCAGCAGCCCCGACAGGGGGCTTCAGCCCCAGCATTTT.

This clonotype turned up a few times. The V gene is TRBV11-2, the J gene TRBJ2-7; a possible D gene is TRBD2 (5 bases). V shed 0 bases and J shed 2 bases, with 8 bases lying between them. Germline V gene sequence: CDR1 SGHAT, CDR2 FQNNGV. CDR3 length: 14 residues. The DNA of the CDR3 is TGTGCCAGCAGCTTAGACGGGATCACCTACGAGCAGTACTTC. It codes for CASSLDGITYEQYF.

The rearrangement links TRBV28 to TRBJ2-3, with 11 bases lining up with TRBD2. With 6 bases clipped from V and 6 bases from J, the junction kept 8 bases outside the gene matches. This CDR3 has 15 amino acids. Germline CDR1 is MDHEN and CDR2 is SYDVKM. The CDR3 DNA reads TGTGCCAGCAGCGACACACTAGCGGGAGATGATACGCAGTATTTT. It specifies CASSDTLAGDDTQYF.